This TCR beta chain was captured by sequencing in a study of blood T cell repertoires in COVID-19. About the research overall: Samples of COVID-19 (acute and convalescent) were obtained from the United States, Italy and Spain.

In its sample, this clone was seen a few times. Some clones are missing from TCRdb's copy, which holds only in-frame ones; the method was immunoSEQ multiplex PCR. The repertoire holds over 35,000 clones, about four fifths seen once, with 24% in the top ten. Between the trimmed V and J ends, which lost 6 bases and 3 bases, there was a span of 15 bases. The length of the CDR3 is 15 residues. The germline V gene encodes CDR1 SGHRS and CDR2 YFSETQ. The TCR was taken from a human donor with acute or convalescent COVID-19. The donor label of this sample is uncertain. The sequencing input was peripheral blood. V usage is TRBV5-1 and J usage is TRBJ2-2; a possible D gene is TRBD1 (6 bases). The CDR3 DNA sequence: TGCGCCAGCAATCCTCAGGGGCAGGACACCGGGGAGCTGTTTTTT. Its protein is CASNPQGQDTGELFF.